These T cell receptor beta chains were read from a single sample in a study of T cell responses to AZD1222 COVID-19 vaccine. TCRdb keeps only in-frame clones here, not all; method: immunoSEQ multiplex PCR. The sample includes over 85,000 clones, roughly nine tenths of them seen just once. The source material was peripheral blood, sampled on day 0 of AZD1222 vaccination. Receptor source: an adult in good health. Both conserved end residues are part of each CDR3. The D gene is left open where the match is weak. The listing skips clone size in some rows; elsewhere it reads once, few, many or a size class.

J | D | V | size | CDR3 | DNA
TRBJ1-3 | - | TRBV12-3/TRBV12-4 | few | CASQGNSGNTIYF | TGTGCCAGCCAGGGGAACTCTGGAAACACCATATATTTT
TRBJ1-2 | - | TRBV9 | - | CASSVGTIYGYTF | TGTGCCAGCAGCGTAGGGACCATATATGGCTACACCTTC
TRBJ2-7 | - | TRBV6-5 | - | CATLAISSYEQYF | TGTGCCACTCTAGCGATAAGCTCCTACGAGCAGTACTTC
TRBJ2-1 | - | TRBV4-1 | - | CASSQGPNRFF | TGCGCCAGCAGCCAAGGGCCTAATCGGTTCTTC
TRBJ2-2 | - | TRBV27 | - | CASSLWGTGELFF | TGTGCCAGCAGTTTATGGGGCACCGGGGAGCTGTTTTTT
TRBJ2-7 | - | TRBV19 | - | CASSIAVAAGYEQYF | TGTGCCAGTAGTATCGCCGTGGCGGCAGGGTACGAGCAGTACTTC
TRBJ2-3 | - | TRBV11-2 | - | CASSLDNGNADTQYF | TGTGCCAGCAGCTTAGATAACGGGAACGCAGATACGCAGTATTTT
TRBJ1-1 | - | TRBV21-1 | - | CASSKEFVTEAFF | TGTGCCAGCAGCAAAGAATTCGTCACTGAAGCTTTCTTT
TRBJ1-1 | TRBD1 | TRBV7-9 | - | CASSPGDRGLGNTEAFF | TGTGCCAGCAGCCCAGGGGACAGGGGGCTAGGGAACACTGAAGCTTTCTTT
TRBJ1-2 | TRBD1 | TRBV5-1 | - | CASSYLGTGAYGYTF | TGCGCCAGCAGCTATTTAGGGACAGGGGCCTATGGCTACACCTTC
TRBJ1-3 | - | TRBV15 | - | CATSEDSASGNTIYF | TGTGCCACCAGCGAGGACAGTGCCTCTGGAAACACCATATATTTT
TRBJ2-7 | TRBD1 | TRBV6-1 | - | CASSEGQGEFYEQYF | TGTGCCAGCAGTGAAGGGCAGGGGGAGTTCTACGAGCAGTACTTC
TRBJ2-7 | TRBD1 | TRBV27 | - | CASSFGDRVVHEQYF | TGTGCCAGCAGTTTTGGGGACAGGGTAGTTCACGAGCAGTACTTC
TRBJ1-2 | - | TRBV14 | - | CASSQDIGAAYGYTF | TGTGCCAGCAGCCAAGATATCGGGGCAGCCTATGGCTACACCTTC